The 5 T cell receptor beta chains in this list originate from one sample, sequenced in a study of early T cells in non-severe SARS-CoV-2 infection. In TCRdb, the 5' RACE reads were re-called with MiXCR into one record per CDR3 protein. This table holds about 36,000 distinct CDR3 sequences, under 7% found once. The sequenced sample was whole blood, obtained at baseline. The receptors were gathered from an adult who was a healthcare worker with PCR-confirmed SARS-CoV-2 infection or an uninfected control (not recorded which).

The chain recombines TRBV6-2 or TRBV6-3 with TRBJ2-3; tentatively, D is TRBD2 (6 bases). CDR3 length: 15 amino acids. V lost 4 bases and J lost 6, with 17 bases in between. CDR1 is MNHEY and CDR2 is SVGEGT in the germline V gene. CDR3 region: CASSSLAGRADTQYF. CDR3 in DNA: TGTGCCAGCAGTTCCCTTGCCGGGAGAGCGGATACGCAGTATTTT.

This clonotype was observed a few times. The V and J genes are TRBV19 and TRBJ2-1; D is undetermined. V was clipped by 5 bases and J by 9 bases, with 11 bases between them. In germline, CDR1 is LNHDA, CDR2 SQIVND (reference sequence). This CDR3 is built from 12 residues. The CDR3 nucleotides read TGTGCCAGTAGTGAAAGAAACGGTGAGCAGTTCTTC. Translation: CASSERNGEQFF.

This clonotype was counted ten times or more. The chain links TRBV10-1 to TRBJ2-2; TRBD1 might be the D (7 bases). V gave up 3 bases and J gave up 3 bases, with 14 bases separating them. The CDR3 covers 16 residues. CDR1 and CDR2 (germline): WNHNN, SYGVQD (reference sequence). The CDR3 loop reads CASSDPGGRYTGELFF. The CDR3 DNA is TGCGCCAGCAGTGACCCAGGGGGGAGATACACCGGGGAGCTGTTTTTT.

This clonotype was counted many times. This sequence joins TRBV27 and TRBJ2-1; 9 positions match TRBD2. Germline V gene sequence: CDR1 MNHEY, CDR2 SMNVEV (reference sequence). The CDR3 totals 20 residues. Germline trimming cut 1 base from V and 3 bases from J; bases unmatched to any gene: 16. The CDR3 DNA follows: TGTGCCAGCAGTTTATTCCCGGCTAGCGGGACCCTCGCAAGCTACAATGAGCAGTTCTTC. It specifies CASSLFPASGTLASYNEQFF.

This clonotype was detected ten times or more. V usage is TRBV7-9 and J usage is TRBJ2-2; no reliable D call. Germline assignment: CDR1 SEHNR and CDR2 FQNEAQ (reference sequence). The ends were cut back, 6 bases at V and 6 bases at J, with 5 bases in the middle. CDR3 length: 11 residues. CDR3: CASSLPGELFF. In DNA form, the CDR3 reads TGTGCCAGCAGTCTCCCCGGGGAGCTGTTTTTT.